The source of this T cell receptor (beta chain) is a study of cytomegalovirus exposure and HLA in healthy donors. The germline CDR1 and CDR2 sequences are SQVTM and ANQGSEA. This CDR3 has 12 amino acids. Trimming removed 7 bases from V and 4 bases from J, with 13 bases in between. General study points: Later on, analysis showed that most CMV-associated TCR beta chains appeared to be HLA-restricted. Reported performance of the classifier showed diagnosis of cytomegalovirus status with high specificity and sensitivity.

On this clone: What it binds is unknown.

Researchers ran the PCR with 60 Vbeta and 13 Jbeta primers. Profiled with immunoSEQ multiplex PCR; TCRdb holds only in-frame clones, not every one. The sample holds around 110,000 clones, around 66% seen once. The TCR sequence derives from a woman in her 40s in good health and CMV-seropositive. Specimen: PBMCs. The rearrangement links TRBV29-1 to TRBJ1-2, with unresolved D. The CDR3 DNA sequence: TGCAGCGGTCGAAACGGTGCCTATGGCTACACCTTC. Translated: CSGRNGAYGYTF.